This TCR beta chain emerged from a study of shared clonotypes between healthy human individuals. About this clone itself: What it binds is not known.

A split of CD4+ cells into CD45RA+ naive and CD45RA-negative memory subsets was performed. Investigators spread the genomic DNA of each subset evenly over several immunoSEQ plates. Using immunoSEQ multiplex PCR, the repertoire was profiled, and TCRdb retains in-frame clones only, with some absent. The data show about 1.5 million clones, approximately 98% seen once. Overall study results and limits: Among a few donors, about 5% of naive CD4 clonotypes were found in common. Rarefaction exposed incomplete sorted-subset sequencing despite large depth.

The CDR3 runs to 13 residues. CDR1 MNHNS and CDR2 SASEGT come from the germline V gene. Trimming shortened V by 8 bases and J by 5 bases, and 12 bases separated the two germline ends. Material for sequencing was naive CD4+ T cells sorted from blood. Indicated subset: CD45RA+ positively selected. This sequence joins TRBV6-1 and TRBJ1-4, with unresolved D. The origin of this receptor is a man aged 25 to 45 in good health. The CDR3 loop is CASSGAPNEKLFF. The CDR3 DNA is TGTGCCAGCTCCGGTGCGCCGAATGAAAAACTGTTTTTT.